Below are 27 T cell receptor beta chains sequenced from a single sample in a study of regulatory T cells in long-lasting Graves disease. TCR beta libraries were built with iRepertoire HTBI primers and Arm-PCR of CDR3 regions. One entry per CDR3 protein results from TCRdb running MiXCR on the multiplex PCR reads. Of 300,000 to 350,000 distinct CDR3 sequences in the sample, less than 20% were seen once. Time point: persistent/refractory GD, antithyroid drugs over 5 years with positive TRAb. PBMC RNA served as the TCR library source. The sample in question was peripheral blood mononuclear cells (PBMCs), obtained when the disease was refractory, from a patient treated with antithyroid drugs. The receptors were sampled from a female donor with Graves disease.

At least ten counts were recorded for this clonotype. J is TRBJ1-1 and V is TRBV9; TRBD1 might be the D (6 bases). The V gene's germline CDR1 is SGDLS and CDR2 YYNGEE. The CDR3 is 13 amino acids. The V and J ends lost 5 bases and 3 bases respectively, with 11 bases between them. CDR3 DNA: TGTGCCAGCAGTGCAACAGGGTACACTGAAGCTTTCTTT. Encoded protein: CASSATGYTEAFF.

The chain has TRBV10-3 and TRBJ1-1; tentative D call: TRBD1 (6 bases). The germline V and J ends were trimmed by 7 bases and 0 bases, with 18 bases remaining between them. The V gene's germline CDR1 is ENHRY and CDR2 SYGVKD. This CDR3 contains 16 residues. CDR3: CAIKKGQGTLNTEAFF. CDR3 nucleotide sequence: TGTGCCATCAAAAAGGGGCAGGGGACCTTGAACACTGAAGCTTTCTTT.

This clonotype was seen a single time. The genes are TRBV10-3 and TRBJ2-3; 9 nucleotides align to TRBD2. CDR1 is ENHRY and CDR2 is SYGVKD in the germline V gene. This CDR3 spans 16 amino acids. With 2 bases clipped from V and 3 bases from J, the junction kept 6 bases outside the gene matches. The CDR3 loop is CAISERASGVTDTQYF. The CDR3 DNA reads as TGTGCCATCAGTGAGCGGGCTAGCGGGGTTACAGATACGCAGTATTTT.

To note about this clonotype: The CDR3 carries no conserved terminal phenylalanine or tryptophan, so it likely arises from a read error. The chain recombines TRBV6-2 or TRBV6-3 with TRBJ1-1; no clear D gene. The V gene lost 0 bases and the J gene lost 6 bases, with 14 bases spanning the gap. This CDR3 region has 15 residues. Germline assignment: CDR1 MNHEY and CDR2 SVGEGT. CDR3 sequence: CASSYSADLTPEAFS. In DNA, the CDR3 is TGTGCCAGCAGTTACTCCGCAGATTTGACCCCTGAAGCTTTCTCT.

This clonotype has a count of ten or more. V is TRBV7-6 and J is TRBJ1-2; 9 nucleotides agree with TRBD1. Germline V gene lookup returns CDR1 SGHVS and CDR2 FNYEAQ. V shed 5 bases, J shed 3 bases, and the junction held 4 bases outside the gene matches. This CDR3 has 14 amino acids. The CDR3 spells CASSARTGDYGYTF. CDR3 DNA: TGTGCCAGCAGCGCGCGGACAGGGGACTATGGCTACACCTTC.

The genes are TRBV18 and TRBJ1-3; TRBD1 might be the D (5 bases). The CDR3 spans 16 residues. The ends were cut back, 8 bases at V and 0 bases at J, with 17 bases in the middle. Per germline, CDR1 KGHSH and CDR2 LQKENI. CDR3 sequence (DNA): TGTGCCAGCACAGGCCAATCCGGCCACTCTGGAAACACCATATATTTT. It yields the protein CASTGQSGHSGNTIYF.

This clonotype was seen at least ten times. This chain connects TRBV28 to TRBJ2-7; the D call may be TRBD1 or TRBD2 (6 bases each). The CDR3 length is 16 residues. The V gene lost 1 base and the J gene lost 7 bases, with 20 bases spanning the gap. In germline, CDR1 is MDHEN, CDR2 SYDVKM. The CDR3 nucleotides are TGTGCCAGCAGTTTATCTGGGGGCGCGGGACCCTTAGAGCAGTACTTC. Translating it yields CASSLSGGAGPLEQYF.

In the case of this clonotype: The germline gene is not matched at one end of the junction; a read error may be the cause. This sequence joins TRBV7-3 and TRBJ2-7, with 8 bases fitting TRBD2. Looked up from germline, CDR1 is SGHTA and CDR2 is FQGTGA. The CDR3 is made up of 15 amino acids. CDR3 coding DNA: TGCGCCAGCAGCCAACCAAGCGGGAGTCGAGACGAGCAGTACTTC. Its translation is CASSQPSGSRDEQYF.

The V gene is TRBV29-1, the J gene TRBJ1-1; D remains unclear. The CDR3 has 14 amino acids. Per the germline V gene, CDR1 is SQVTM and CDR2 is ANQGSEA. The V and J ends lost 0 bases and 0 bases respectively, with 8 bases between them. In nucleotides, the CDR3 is TGCAGCGTTGAAGATCCAGCGATGAACACTGAAGCTTTCTTT. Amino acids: CSVEDPAMNTEAFF.

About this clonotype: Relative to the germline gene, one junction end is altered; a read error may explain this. DNA for the CDR3: TGTGCCGGCAGCTTAGCCCTCGGGAGGCAGACCGGGGAGCTGTTTTTT. This codes for CAGSLALGRQTGELFF. This chain connects TRBV11-3 to TRBJ2-2; 7 bases are a match to TRBD2. CDR1 SGHNT and CDR2 YENEEA come from the germline V gene. The CDR3 is 16 residues long.

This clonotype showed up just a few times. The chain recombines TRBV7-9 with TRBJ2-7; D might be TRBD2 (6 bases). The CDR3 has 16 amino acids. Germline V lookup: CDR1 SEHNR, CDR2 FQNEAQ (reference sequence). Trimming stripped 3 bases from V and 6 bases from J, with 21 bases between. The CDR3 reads CASSLYAGTGLREQYF. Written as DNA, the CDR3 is TGTGCCAGCAGCTTGTACGCCGGGACTGGTCTCCGCGAGCAGTACTTC.

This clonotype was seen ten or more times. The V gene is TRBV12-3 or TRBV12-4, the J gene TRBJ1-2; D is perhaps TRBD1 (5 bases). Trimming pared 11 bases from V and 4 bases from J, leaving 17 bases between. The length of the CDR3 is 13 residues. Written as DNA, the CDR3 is TGTGCCTCTCTCCGGGGGGGGGTCTATGGCTACACCTTC. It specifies CASLRGGVYGYTF.

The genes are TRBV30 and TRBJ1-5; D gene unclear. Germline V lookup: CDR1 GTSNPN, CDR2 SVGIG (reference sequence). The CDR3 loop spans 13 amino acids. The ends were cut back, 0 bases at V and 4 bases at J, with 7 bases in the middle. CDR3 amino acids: CAWSVERNQPQHF. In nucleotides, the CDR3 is TGTGCCTGGAGTGTAGAGAGGAATCAGCCCCAGCATTTT.

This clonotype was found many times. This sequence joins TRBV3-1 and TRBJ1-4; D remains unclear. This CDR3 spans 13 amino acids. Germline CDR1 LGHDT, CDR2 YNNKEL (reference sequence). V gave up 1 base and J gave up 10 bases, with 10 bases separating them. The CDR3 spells CASSQAPGRKLFF. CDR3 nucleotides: TGTGCCAGCAGCCAAGCCCCCGGGAGAAAACTGTTTTTT. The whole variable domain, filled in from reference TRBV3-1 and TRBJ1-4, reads DTAVSQTPKYLVTQMGNDKSIKCEQNLGHDTMYWYKQDSKKFLKIMFSYNNKELIINETVPNRFSPKSPDKAHLNLHINSLELGDSAVYFCASSQAPGRKLFFGSGTQLSVL.

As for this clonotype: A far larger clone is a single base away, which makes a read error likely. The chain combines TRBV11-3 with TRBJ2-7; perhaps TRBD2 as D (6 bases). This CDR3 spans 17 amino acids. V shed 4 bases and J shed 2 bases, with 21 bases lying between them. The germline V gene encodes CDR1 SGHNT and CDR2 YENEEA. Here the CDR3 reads CASSSRRDGGSPYEQYF. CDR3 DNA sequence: TGTGCCAGCAGCTCTAGACGGGACGGGGGAAGTCCCTACGAGCAGTACTTC.

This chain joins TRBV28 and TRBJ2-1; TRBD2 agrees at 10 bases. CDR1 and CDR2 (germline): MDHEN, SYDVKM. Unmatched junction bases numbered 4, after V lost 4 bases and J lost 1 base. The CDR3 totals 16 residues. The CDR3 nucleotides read TGTGCCAGCAGTTGGCCAGCGGGGGGGTCCTACAATGAGCAGTTCTTC. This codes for CASSWPAGGSYNEQFF.

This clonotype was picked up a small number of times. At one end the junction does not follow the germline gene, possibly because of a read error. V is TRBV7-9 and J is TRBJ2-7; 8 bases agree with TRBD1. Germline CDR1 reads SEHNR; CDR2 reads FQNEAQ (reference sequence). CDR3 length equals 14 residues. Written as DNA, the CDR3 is TGTGCCAGCAGCCTCGGACAGGGCTCCTACGAGCGGTACTTC. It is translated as CASSLGQGSYERYF.

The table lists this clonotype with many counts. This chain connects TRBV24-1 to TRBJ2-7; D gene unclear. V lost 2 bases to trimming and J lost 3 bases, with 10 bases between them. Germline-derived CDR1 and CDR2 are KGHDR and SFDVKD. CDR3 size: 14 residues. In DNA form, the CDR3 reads TGTGCCACCAGTGATTCGAGCCGGGTCTACGAGCAGTACTTC. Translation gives CATSDSSRVYEQYF.

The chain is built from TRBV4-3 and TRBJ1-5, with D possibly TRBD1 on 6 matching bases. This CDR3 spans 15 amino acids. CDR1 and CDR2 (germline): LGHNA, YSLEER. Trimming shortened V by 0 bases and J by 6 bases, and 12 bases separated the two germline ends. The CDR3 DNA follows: TGCGCCAGCAGCCAAGATCGAGGGGGAGGTCAGCCCCAGCATTTT. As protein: CASSQDRGGGQPQHF.

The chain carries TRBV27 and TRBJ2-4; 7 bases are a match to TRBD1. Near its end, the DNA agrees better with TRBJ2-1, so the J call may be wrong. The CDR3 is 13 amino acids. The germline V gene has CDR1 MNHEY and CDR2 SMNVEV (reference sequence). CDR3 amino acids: CASSFRGQNEQFF. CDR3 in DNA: TGTGCCAGCAGTTTCAGGGGACAGAATGAGCAGTTCTTC.

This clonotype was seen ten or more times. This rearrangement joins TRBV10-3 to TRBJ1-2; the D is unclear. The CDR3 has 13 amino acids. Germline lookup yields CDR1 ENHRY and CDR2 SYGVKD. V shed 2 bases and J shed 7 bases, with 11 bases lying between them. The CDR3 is CAISEAPVGGYTF. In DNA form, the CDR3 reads TGTGCCATCAGTGAGGCCCCAGTCGGTGGCTACACCTTC.

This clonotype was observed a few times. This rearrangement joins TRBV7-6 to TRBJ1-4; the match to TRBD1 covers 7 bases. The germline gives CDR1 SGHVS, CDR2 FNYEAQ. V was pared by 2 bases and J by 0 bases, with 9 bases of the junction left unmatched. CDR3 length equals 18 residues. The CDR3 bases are TGTGCCAGCAGCTTAATACGACAGGGAACAGCAACTAATGAAAAACTGTTTTTT. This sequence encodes CASSLIRQGTATNEKLFF.

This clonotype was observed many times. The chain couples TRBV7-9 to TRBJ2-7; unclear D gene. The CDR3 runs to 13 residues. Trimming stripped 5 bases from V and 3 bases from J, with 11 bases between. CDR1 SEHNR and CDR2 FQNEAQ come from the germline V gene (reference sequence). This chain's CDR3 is CASSLPRDYEQYF. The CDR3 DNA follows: TGTGCCAGCAGCCTACCACGCGACTACGAGCAGTACTTC.

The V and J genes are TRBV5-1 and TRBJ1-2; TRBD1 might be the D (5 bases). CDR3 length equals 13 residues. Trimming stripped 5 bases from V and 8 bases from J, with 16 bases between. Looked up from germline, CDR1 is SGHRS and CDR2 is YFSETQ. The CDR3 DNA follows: TGCGCCAGCAGGGAAGACAGTTCAAGGGGCTACACCTTC. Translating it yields CASREDSSRGYTF.

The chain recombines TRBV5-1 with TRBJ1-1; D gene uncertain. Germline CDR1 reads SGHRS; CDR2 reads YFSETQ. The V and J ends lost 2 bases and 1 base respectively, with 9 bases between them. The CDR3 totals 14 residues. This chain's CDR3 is CASSFWAENTEAFF. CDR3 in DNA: TGCGCCAGCAGCTTTTGGGCAGAGAACACTGAAGCTTTCTTT.

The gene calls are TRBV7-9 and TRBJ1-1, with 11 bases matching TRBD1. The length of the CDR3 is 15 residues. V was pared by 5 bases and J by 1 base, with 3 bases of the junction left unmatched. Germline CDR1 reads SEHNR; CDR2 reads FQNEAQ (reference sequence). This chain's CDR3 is CASSQGTGGNTEAFF. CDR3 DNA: TGTGCCAGCAGCCAAGGGACAGGGGGGAACACTGAAGCTTTCTTT.

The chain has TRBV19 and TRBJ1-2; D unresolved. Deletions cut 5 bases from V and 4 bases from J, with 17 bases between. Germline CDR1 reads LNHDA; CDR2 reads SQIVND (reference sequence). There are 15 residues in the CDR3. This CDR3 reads CASSPLGIGFYGYTF. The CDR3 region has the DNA TGTGCCAGTAGTCCCCTTGGGATCGGATTCTATGGCTACACCTTC.